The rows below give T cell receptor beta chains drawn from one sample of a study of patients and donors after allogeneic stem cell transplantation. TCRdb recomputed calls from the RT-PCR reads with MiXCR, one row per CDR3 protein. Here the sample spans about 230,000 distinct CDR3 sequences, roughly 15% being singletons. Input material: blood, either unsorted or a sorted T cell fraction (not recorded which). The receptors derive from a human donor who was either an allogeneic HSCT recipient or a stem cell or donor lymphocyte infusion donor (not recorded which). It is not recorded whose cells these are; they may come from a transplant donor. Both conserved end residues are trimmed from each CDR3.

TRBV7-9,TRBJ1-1,ASSLEDYFMNTEAF
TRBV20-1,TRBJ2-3,SARAEERGRTDTQY
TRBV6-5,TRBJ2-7,ASSYTGTGDHEQY
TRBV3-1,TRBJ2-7,ASSQQAGGPYEQY
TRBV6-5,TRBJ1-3,ASSYRAGGFEDSGNTIY
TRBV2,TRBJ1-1,ASRRGQDPRTEAF
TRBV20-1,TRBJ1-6,SARDKAASIGPLH
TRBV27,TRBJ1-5,ASRRTGYQPQH
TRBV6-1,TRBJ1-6,ASSEARQRWGPLH
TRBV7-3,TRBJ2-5,ASSFSPGETQY
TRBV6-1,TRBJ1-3,ASSGKQYNSGNTIY
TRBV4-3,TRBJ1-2,ASSPDPYRGQRTGYT
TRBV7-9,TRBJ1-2,ASSRDSRGYT
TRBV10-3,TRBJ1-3,AISEREPFSGNTIY
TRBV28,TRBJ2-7,ASSFTIRGLSYEQY
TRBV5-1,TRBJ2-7,ASSPDRGTDEQY
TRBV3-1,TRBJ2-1,ASSHQEDGSYNEQF
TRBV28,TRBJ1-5,ASTSLSATQH